A single sample is the source of the 19 T cell receptor beta chains below, sequenced in a study of PD-1 blockade in classical Hodgkin lymphoma. All trial patients relapsed after autologous stem cell transplantation. Some clones are missing from TCRdb's copy, which holds only in-frame ones; the method was immunoSEQ multiplex PCR. The data show 40,000 to 45,000 clones, approximately 64% seen once. The sample was peripheral blood mononuclear cells (PBMCs), taken at baseline. The receptors stem from a human donor with classical Hodgkin lymphoma.

Only one count was recorded for this clone. The genes are TRBV9 and TRBJ2-7, with TRBD1 matching 10 bases. Looked up from germline, CDR1 is SGDLS and CDR2 is YYNGEE. The CDR3 sequence is 16 residues long. Germline trimming cut 3 bases from V and 2 bases from J; bases unmatched to any gene: 8. The CDR3 nucleotides read TGTGCCAGCAGCGCCACAGGAGGACAGGGGGCCTACGAGCAGTACTTC. Amino acids: CASSATGGQGAYEQYF.

The genes are TRBV5-4 and TRBJ2-5; 9 bases are shared with TRBD2. This CDR3 region has 16 residues. The germline V gene encodes CDR1 SGHNT and CDR2 YYREEE (reference sequence). V lost 4 bases, J lost 2 bases, and 9 bases stayed unmatched. DNA for the CDR3: TGTGCCAGCAGCCCGGGACTAGCATGGAGGCAAGAGACCCAGTACTTC. Encoded protein: CASSPGLAWRQETQYF. The whole variable domain, remainder taken from reference TRBV5-4 and TRBJ2-5, is ETGVTQSPTHLIKTRGQQVTLRCSSQSGHNTVSWYQQALGQGPQFIFQYYREEENGRGNFPPRFSGLQFPNYSSELNVNALELDDSALYLCASSPGLAWRQETQYFGPGTRLLVL.

The chain employs TRBV21-1 and TRBJ1-3. TRBV21-1 is described as a pseudogene. The CDR3 is 16 residues long. DNA of the CDR3: TGTGCCAGCAGCAAAGAGGGGGGTAGCTCTGGAAACACCATATATTTT. It specifies CASSKEGGSSGNTIYF.

This clone came up once. A far more abundant clone sits one base away, making this likely a read error. Other DNA sequences from this sample encode an identical CDR3 as well. The chain uses TRBV5-4 and TRBJ1-2; D is perhaps TRBD1 (6 bases). CDR1 and CDR2 (germline): SGHNT, YYREEE (reference sequence). This CDR3 contains 17 residues. V was cut by 4 bases and J by 8 bases, with 27 bases left in between. The CDR3 sequence: CASSQDRSGTYRRGYTF. CDR3 sequence (DNA): TGTGCCAGCAGCCAAGATCGTTCCGGGACATATCGAAGGGGCTACACCTTC. Using reference TRBV5-4 and TRBJ1-2 for the parts outside the CDR3, the full variable domain is ETGVTQSPTHLIKTRGQQVTLRCSSQSGHNTVSWYQQALGQGPQFIFQYYREEENGRGNFPPRFSGLQFPNYSSELNVNALELDDSALYLCASSQDRSGTYRRGYTFGSGTRLTVV.

Written as DNA, the CDR3 is TGTGCCAGCAGTGAAGATAGGGAGTCCTACAATGAGCAGTTCTTC. Protein: CASSEDRESYNEQFF. The chain links TRBV6-4 to TRBJ2-1; tentatively, D is TRBD2 (5 bases). The CDR3 consists of 15 residues. Germline CDR1 reads MRHNA; CDR2 reads SNTAGT. The germline V and J ends were trimmed by 3 bases and 1 base, with 10 bases remaining between them.

CDR3: CASSQVGVAGTVKLREKLFF. CDR3 nucleotides: TGTGCCAGCAGCCAAGTTGGGGTCGCCGGGACCGTAAAGTTAAGGGAAAAACTGTTTTTT. V gene TRBV14 combines with J gene TRBJ1-4; possibly TRBD1 for D (5 bases). Germline V gives CDR1 SGHDN, CDR2 FVKESK. V was shortened by 1 base and J by 8 bases, with 29 bases between the two germline ends. This CDR3 contains 20 residues.

The rearrangement joins TRBV28 to TRBJ2-3, with 10 nucleotides matching TRBD2. Germline CDR1 reads MDHEN; CDR2 reads SYDVKM. This CDR3 is built from 18 residues. V was clipped by 2 bases and J by 4 bases; unmatched bases: 12. CDR3 sequence reads: CASSLGIIASGGADTQYF. In nucleotides, the CDR3 is TGTGCCAGCAGTTTAGGAATTATAGCTAGCGGGGGTGCAGATACGCAGTATTTT.

This clone was seen only a few times. The CDR3 is CASQRGYSGELFF. As DNA, the CDR3 is TGTGCCAGCCAAAGAGGATACTCCGGGGAGCTGTTTTTT. V is TRBV25-1 and J is TRBJ2-2, with unresolved D. Germline V lookup: CDR1 MGHDK, CDR2 SYGVNS. Between the trimmed V and J ends, which lost 8 bases and 6 bases, there was a span of 13 bases. The CDR3 is 13 residues long.

The V and J genes are TRBV11-2 and TRBJ2-1, with a weak D call TRBD2 (5 bases). Germline CDR1 reads SGHAT; CDR2 reads FQNNGV. V was trimmed by 1 base and J by 9 bases, leaving 19 bases between them. This CDR3 spans 16 amino acids. The CDR3 reads CASSLGPAADLGEQFF. The CDR3 DNA reads TGTGCCAGCAGCTTAGGCCCAGCGGCGGACTTAGGTGAGCAGTTCTTC.

The rearrangement joins TRBV15 to TRBJ2-7, with D unclear. Germline V gene lookup returns CDR1 LNHNV and CDR2 YYDKDF (reference sequence). This CDR3 region has 13 residues. V was shortened by 4 bases and J by 2 bases, with 9 bases between the two germline ends. CDR3 sequence reads: CATSTGRAYEQYF. DNA for the CDR3: TGTGCCACCAGCACTGGACGGGCCTACGAGCAGTACTTC.

CDR3 amino acids: CAWGDGANTGELFF. The CDR3 bases are TGTGCCTGGGGGGATGGCGCGAACACCGGGGAGCTGTTTTTT. The J gene is TRBJ2-2, the V gene TRBV30; unclear D gene. This CDR3 comprises 14 residues. CDR1 and CDR2 from the germline V gene are GTSNPN and SVGIG (reference sequence). V lost 5 bases and J lost 0, with 10 bases in between.

The chain links TRBV30 to TRBJ1-2; D is uncertain. Looked up from germline, CDR1 is GTSNPN and CDR2 is SVGIG (reference sequence). The CDR3 covers 11 residues. V was shortened by 2 bases and J by 7 bases, with 8 bases between the two germline ends. CDR3 nucleotide sequence: TGTGCCTGGAGTCTAGGGTTTGGCTACACCTTC. Its translation is CAWSLGFGYTF. Based on the CDR3 plus reference TRBV30 and TRBJ1-2, the full variable domain is SQTIHQWPATLVQPVGSPLSLECTVEGTSNPNLYWYRQAAGRGLQLLFYSVGIGQISSEVPQNLSASRPQDRQFILSSKKLLLSDSGFYLCAWSLGFGYTFGSGTRLTVV.

This chain connects TRBV30 to TRBJ2-1; tentatively, D is TRBD1 (7 bases). V lost 3 bases, J lost 4 bases, and 19 bases lay in between. This CDR3 region has 16 residues. The germline CDR1 and CDR2 sequences are GTSNPN and SVGIG (reference sequence). The CDR3 DNA reads TGTGCCTGGAGCCCTGAGGGGGCGGGACCGTACAATGAGCAGTTCTTC. This sequence encodes CAWSPEGAGPYNEQFF.

The chain combines TRBV4-3 with TRBJ1-1, with a tentative D call TRBD1 (6 bases). This CDR3 spans 15 amino acids. V shed 0 bases and J shed 4 bases, with 12 bases lying between them. The germline CDR1 and CDR2 sequences are LGHNA and YSLEER. The CDR3 nucleotides read TGCGCCAGCAGCCAAGATCAGGGGTGGGGCACTGAAGCTTTCTTT. Residues: CASSQDQGWGTEAFF.

The V call is TRBV5-1, the J call TRBJ2-2; D unresolved. The germline V gene encodes CDR1 SGHRS and CDR2 YFSETQ. Deletions cut 2 bases from V and 1 base from J, with 9 bases between. The CDR3 extends over 15 amino acids. CDR3 bases: TGCGCCAGCAGCTTCTGGTCCGGGAACACCGGGGAGCTGTTTTTT. This sequence encodes CASSFWSGNTGELFF.

This rearrangement joins TRBV18 to TRBJ2-5; 10 bases match TRBD1. The CDR3 consists of 17 residues. J was trimmed by 4 bases and V by 4 bases; bases with no gene match: 12. The V gene's germline CDR1 is KGHSH and CDR2 LQKENI. DNA of the CDR3: TGTGCCAGCTCACAAGAGATTCCGGGACAGGGGCGAGAGACCCAGTACTTC. Protein: CASSQEIPGQGRETQYF.

V gene TRBV27 combines with J gene TRBJ1-2; unclear D gene. Germline V lookup: CDR1 MNHEY, CDR2 SMNVEV (reference sequence). The CDR3 runs to 14 residues. Trimming removed 0 bases from V and 8 bases from J, with 13 bases in between. The CDR3 region has the DNA TGTGCCAGCAGTTTATCCCTGTACGGGTACGGCTACACCTTC. This gives the protein CASSLSLYGYGYTF.

This chain joins TRBV28 and TRBJ2-7, with D perhaps being TRBD1 or TRBD2 (5 bases each). Germline V gene lookup returns CDR1 MDHEN and CDR2 SYDVKM. The CDR3 has 12 residues. Trimming removed 4 bases from V and 6 bases from J, with 10 bases in between. The CDR3 protein is CASSYPGTEQYF. CDR3 nucleotides: TGTGCCAGCAGTTATCCGGGGACCGAGCAGTACTTC.

Only one count was recorded for this clone. The chain employs TRBV27 and TRBJ1-2; 7 nucleotides agree with TRBD1. Per the germline V gene, CDR1 is MNHEY and CDR2 is SMNVEV (reference sequence). The CDR3 is 16 residues long. V lost 8 bases to trimming and J lost 3 bases; unmatched junction nucleotides: 15. This CDR3 reads CASARQGVESHYGYTF. The DNA of the CDR3 is TGTGCCAGCGCACGACAGGGTGTTGAATCCCACTATGGCTACACCTTC.